These 11 T cell receptor beta chains were all obtained from the same sample, sequenced in a study of blood T cell repertoires in COVID-19. The assay was immunoSEQ multiplex PCR, and TCRdb's table has in-frame clones only and misses some. The repertoire holds 110,000 or so clones, with around 85% as singletons. Specimen: peripheral blood. The receptors originated from a human donor in a cohort sampled during active COVID-19.

J is TRBJ1-6 and V is TRBV27, with a possible D match to TRBD1 (5 bases). The V and J ends lost 7 bases and 7 bases respectively, with 14 bases between them. Germline V CDR1 and CDR2: MNHEY, SMNVEV (reference sequence). The CDR3 length is 14 residues. CDR3 DNA sequence: TGTGCCAGCAACCAAATCGGGGGAAATTCACCCCTCCACTTT. It is translated as CASNQIGGNSPLHF.

The chain links TRBV3-1 (or the pseudogene TRBV3-2) to TRBJ1-2; 7 bases agree with TRBD1. Germline CDR1 is LGHDT and CDR2 is YNNKEL (reference sequence). J lost 6 bases, V lost 1 base, and 2 bases had no gene match. The CDR3 loop spans 13 amino acids. CDR3 protein: CASSQGQGHGYTF. The DNA of the CDR3 is TGTGCCAGCAGCCAAGGACAGGGACATGGCTACACCTTC.

This clone was recorded only once. V usage is TRBV7-9 and J usage is TRBJ1-1, with a weak D call TRBD1 (5 bases). Germline CDR1 and CDR2: SEHNR and FQNEAQ (reference sequence). V was shortened by 0 bases and J by 0 bases, with 14 bases between the two germline ends. There are 17 residues in the CDR3. The DNA of the CDR3 is TGTGCCAGCAGCTTAGCCCAAAGGACATTTTTGAACACTGAAGCTTTCTTT. Protein sequence: CASSLAQRTFLNTEAFF.

The V gene is TRBV10-3, the J gene TRBJ2-3, with 10 bases fitting TRBD2. Looked up from germline, CDR1 is ENHRY and CDR2 is SYGVKD. After removal of 7 bases from V and 4 bases from J, the junction contained 5 bases not matched to a gene. The CDR3 loop spans 14 amino acids. CDR3: CAINSGGLPDTQYF. The CDR3 DNA is TGTGCCATCAATAGCGGGGGGCTACCAGATACGCAGTATTTT.

This clone has a single count. The chain uses TRBV11-2 and TRBJ1-6; 7 nucleotides agree with TRBD1. Germline CDR1 reads SGHAT; CDR2 reads FQNNGV. The length of the CDR3 is 15 residues. The J segment lost 4 bases and the V segment lost 5 bases, leaving 5 bases of the junction unmatched. The CDR3 loop is CASSLRGQYNSPLHF. The DNA of the CDR3 is TGTGCCAGCAGCCTGAGGGGACAGTATAATTCACCCCTCCACTTT. Drawing the rest from reference TRBV11-2 and TRBJ1-6, the complete variable domain is EAGVAQSPRYKIIEKRQSVAFWCNPISGHATLYWYQQILGQGPKLLIQFQNNGVVDDSQLPKDRFSAERLKGVDSTLKIQPAKLEDSAVYLCASSLRGQYNSPLHFGNGTRLTVT.

The chain employs TRBV6-4 and TRBJ2-1, with 7 bases lining up with TRBD2. V shed 6 bases and J 5 bases; nucleotides not matched to a gene: 1. CDR1 and CDR2 (germline): MRHNA, SNTAGT. The CDR3 contains 12 residues. CDR3 protein: CASRGGDNEQFF. In nucleotides, the CDR3 is TGTGCCAGCAGGGGGGGGGACAATGAGCAGTTCTTC.

V usage is TRBV6-2 or TRBV6-3 and J usage is TRBJ2-4; 11 bases fit TRBD1. This CDR3 has 15 amino acids. CDR1 and CDR2 from the germline V gene are MNHEY and SVGEGT. Unmatched junction bases numbered 4, after V lost 3 bases and J lost 6 bases. Here the CDR3 reads CASSYTGTGGNIQYF. For the CDR3, the DNA is TGTGCCAGCAGTTATACAGGGACAGGGGGAAACATTCAGTACTTC.

The chain recombines TRBV6-2 or TRBV6-3 with TRBJ2-3; 7 nucleotides match TRBD1. The CDR3 totals 15 residues. V shed 5 bases and J 5 bases; nucleotides not matched to a gene: 10. Germline lookup yields CDR1 MNHEY and CDR2 SVGEGT. CDR3 nucleotides: TGTGCCAGCAGTCTATTGACAGGGCGGAGAGATACGCAGTATTTT. It translates to CASSLLTGRRDTQYF.

The rearrangement uses TRBV29-1 and TRBJ2-3; the match to TRBD1 covers 7 bases. CDR3 length: 12 residues. Unmatched junction bases numbered 5, after V lost 7 bases and J lost 4 bases. Germline V gives CDR1 SQVTM, CDR2 ANQGSEA. The DNA of the CDR3 is TGCAGCGACAGGGGTGTGGCAGATACGCAGTATTTT. Translating gives CSDRGVADTQYF.

V and J are TRBV6-6 and TRBJ1-1; D unresolved. Germline lookup yields CDR1 MNHNY and CDR2 SVGAGI (reference sequence). Trimming removed 8 bases at V and 7 bases at J, with 11 bases between. CDR3 length equals 11 residues. CDR3 sequence reads: CASRRSSEAFF. CDR3 DNA: TGTGCCAGCCGACGGAGTAGTGAAGCTTTCTTT.

V and J are TRBV6-1 and TRBJ2-1, with 9 bases aligning to TRBD2. The CDR3 is made up of 14 amino acids. In germline, CDR1 is MNHNS, CDR2 SASEGT. With 3 bases clipped from V and 10 bases from J, the junction kept 7 bases outside the gene matches. The CDR3 reads CASSELAGAREQFF. Written as DNA, the CDR3 is TGTGCCAGCAGTGAGTTAGCGGGGGCCCGAGAGCAGTTCTTC.